This T cell receptor (beta chain) was documented in a study of blood T cell repertoires in COVID-19. Authors' data handling: How many nucleated cells were present was estimated from reference gene primer amplification. The data were produced by immunoSEQ multiplex PCR, yet TCRdb's version contains in-frame clones alone and is incomplete. V and J calls and clone size follow that table, whereas D and trimming were derived from the DNA. The repertoire has 200,000 to 300,000 clones, 88% of them found once; the top ten carry roughly 1.4%. V was pared by 8 bases and J by 3 bases, with 9 bases between. CDR3 length: 12 amino acids. Per germline, CDR1 MNHNY and CDR2 SVGAGI (reference sequence).

The sample comprised peripheral blood. The TCR was taken from an elderly man with acute or convalescent COVID-19. The chain joins TRBV6-6 to TRBJ2-3; D unresolved. The CDR3 DNA follows: TGTGCCAGCCGAGAATGGACAGATACGCAGTATTTT. Amino acid sequence: CASREWTDTQYF.